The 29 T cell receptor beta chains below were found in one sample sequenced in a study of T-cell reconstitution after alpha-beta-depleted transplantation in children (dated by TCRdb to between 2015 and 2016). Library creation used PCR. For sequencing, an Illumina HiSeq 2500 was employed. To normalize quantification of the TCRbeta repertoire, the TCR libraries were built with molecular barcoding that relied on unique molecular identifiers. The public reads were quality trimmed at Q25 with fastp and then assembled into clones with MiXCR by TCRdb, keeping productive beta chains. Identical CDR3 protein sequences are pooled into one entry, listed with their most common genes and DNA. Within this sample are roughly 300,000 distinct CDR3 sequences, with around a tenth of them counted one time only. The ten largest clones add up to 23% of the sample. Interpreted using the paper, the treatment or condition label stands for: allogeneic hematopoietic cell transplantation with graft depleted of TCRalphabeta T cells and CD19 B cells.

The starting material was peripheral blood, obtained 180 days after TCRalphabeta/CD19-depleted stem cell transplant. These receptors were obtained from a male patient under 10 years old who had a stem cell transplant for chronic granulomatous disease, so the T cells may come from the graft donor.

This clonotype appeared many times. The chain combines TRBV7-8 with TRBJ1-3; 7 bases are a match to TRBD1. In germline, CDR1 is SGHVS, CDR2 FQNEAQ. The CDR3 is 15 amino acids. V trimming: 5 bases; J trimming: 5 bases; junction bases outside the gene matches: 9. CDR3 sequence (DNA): TGTGCCAGCAGCAAAGCTCGGGACAGCAGAAACACCATATATTTT. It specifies CASSKARDSRNTIYF.

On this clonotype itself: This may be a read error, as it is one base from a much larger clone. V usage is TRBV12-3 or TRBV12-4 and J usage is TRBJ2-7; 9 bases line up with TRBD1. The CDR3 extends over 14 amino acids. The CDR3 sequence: CASSINRGRYGQYF. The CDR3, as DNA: TGTGCCAGCAGCATCAACAGGGGGCGTTACGGGCAGTACTTC.

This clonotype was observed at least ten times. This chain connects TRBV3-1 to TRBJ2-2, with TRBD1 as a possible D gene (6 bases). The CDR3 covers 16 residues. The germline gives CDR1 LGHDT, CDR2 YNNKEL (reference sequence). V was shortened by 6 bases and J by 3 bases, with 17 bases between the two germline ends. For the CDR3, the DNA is TGTGCCAGCAGACCCACATGGGCAGGGGACACCGGGGAGCTGTTTTTT. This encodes CASRPTWAGDTGELFF. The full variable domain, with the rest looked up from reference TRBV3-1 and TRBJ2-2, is DTAVSQTPKYLVTQMGNDKSIKCEQNLGHDTMYWYKQDSKKFLKIMFSYNNKELIINETVPNRFSPKSPDKAHLNLHINSLELGDSAVYFCASRPTWAGDTGELFFGEGSRLTVL.

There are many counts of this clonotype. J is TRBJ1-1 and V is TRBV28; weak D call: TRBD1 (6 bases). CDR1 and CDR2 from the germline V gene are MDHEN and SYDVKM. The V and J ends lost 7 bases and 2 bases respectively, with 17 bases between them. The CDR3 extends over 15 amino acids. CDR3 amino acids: CASNPGTTTNTEAFF. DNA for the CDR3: TGTGCCAGCAATCCAGGGACAACAACCAACACTGAAGCTTTCTTT.

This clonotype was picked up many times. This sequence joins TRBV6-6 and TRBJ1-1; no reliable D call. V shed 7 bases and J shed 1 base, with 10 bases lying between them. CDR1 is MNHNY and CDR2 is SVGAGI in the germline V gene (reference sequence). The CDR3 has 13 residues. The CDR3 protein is CASTFQENTEAFF. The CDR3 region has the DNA TGTGCCAGCACATTTCAGGAGAACACTGAAGCTTTCTTT.

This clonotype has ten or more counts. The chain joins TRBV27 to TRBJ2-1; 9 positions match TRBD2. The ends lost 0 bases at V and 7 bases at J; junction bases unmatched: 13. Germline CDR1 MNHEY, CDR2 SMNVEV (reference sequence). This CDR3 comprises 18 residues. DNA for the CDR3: TGTGCCAGCAGTTTATCTTTGGTAACGGGACTAGCTGGGAATGAGCAGTTCTTC. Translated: CASSLSLVTGLAGNEQFF.

CDR3 amino acids: CATSTGTENYSNQPQHF. In DNA, the CDR3 is TGTGCCACCTCAACCGGGACGGAAAACTATAGCAATCAGCCCCAGCATTTT. The chain employs TRBV19 and TRBJ1-5; D perhaps matches TRBD1 (5 bases). This CDR3 has 17 residues. Germline CDR1 is LNHDA and CDR2 is SQIVND (reference sequence). The V and J ends lost 10 bases and 0 bases respectively, with 22 bases between them.

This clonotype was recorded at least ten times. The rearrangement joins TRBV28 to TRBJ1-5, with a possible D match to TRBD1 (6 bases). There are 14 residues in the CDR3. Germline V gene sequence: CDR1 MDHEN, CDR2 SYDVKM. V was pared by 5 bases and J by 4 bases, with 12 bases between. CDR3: CASSQGFSNQPQHF. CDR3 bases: TGTGCCAGCAGTCAGGGGTTCTCTAATCAGCCCCAGCATTTT.

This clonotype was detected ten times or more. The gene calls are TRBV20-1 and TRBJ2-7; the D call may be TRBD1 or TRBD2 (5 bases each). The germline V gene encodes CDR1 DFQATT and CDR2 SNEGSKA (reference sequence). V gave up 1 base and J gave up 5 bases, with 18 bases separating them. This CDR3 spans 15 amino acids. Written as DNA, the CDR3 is TGCAGTGCTAGAGTTGGGACGGGACCGGGACACGAGCAGTACTTC. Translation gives CSARVGTGPGHEQYF.

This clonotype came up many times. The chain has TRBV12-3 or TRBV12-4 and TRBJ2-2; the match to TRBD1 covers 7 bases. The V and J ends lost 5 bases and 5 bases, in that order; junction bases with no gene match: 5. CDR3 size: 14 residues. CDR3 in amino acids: CASSQLQGTGELFF. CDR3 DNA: TGTGCCAGCAGTCAGCTACAGGGGACCGGGGAGCTGTTTTTT.

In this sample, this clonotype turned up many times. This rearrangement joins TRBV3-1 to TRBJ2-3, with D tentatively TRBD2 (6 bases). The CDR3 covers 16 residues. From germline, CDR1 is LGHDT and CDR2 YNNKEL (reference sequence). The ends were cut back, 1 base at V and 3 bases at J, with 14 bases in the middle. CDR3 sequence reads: CASSQVPAGQTDTQYF. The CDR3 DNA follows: TGTGCCAGCAGCCAAGTACCAGCGGGCCAGACAGATACGCAGTATTTT.

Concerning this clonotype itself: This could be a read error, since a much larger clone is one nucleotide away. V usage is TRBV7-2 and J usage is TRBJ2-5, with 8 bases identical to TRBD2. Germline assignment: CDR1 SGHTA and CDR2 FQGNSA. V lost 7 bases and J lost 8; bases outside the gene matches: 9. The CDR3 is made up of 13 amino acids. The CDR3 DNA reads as TGTGCCAGCAACTCAAGCGGGGGCCGCACCCAGTACTTC. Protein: CASNSSGGRTQYF.

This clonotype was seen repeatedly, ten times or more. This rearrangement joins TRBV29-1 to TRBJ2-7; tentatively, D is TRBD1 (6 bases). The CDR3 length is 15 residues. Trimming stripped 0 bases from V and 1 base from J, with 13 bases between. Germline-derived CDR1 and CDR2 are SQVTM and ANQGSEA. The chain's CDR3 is CSVEDPTGSSYEQYF. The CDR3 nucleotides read TGCAGCGTTGAAGACCCCACAGGGTCGTCCTACGAGCAGTACTTC.

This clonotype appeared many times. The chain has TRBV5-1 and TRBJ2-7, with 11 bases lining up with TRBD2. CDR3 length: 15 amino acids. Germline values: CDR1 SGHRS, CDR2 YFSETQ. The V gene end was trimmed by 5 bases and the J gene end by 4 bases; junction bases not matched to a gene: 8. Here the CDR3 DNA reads TGCGCCAGCAGTTATACTAGCGGGAGTCCTTACGAGCAGTACTTC. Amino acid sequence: CASSYTSGSPYEQYF. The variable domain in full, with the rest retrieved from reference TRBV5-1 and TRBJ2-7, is KAGVTQTPRYLIKTRGQQVTLSCSPISGHRSVSWYQQTPGQGLQFLFEYFSETQRNKGNFPGRFSGRQFSNSRSEMNVSTLELGDSALYLCASSYTSGSPYEQYFGPGTRLTVT.

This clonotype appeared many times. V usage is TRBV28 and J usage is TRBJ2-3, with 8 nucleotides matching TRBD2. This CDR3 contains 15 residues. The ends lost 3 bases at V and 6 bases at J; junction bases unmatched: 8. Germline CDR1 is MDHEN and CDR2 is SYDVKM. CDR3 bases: TGTGCCAGCAGTTTTGTGGCGGGAGGCGCGGATACGCAGTATTTT. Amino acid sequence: CASSFVAGGADTQYF.

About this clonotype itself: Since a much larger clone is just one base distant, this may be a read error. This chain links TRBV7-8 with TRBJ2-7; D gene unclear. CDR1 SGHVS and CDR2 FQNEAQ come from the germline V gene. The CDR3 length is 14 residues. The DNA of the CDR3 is TGTGCCAGCAGCCTAGGGAAAGGGCCTTACGGGCAGTACTTC. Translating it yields CASSLGKGPYGQYF.

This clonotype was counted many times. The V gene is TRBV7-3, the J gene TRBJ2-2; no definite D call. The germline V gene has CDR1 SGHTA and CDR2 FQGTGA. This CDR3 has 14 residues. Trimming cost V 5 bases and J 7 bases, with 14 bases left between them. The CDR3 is CASSMDLGHGELFF. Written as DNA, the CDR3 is TGTGCCAGCAGCATGGACCTCGGGCACGGGGAGCTGTTTTTT.

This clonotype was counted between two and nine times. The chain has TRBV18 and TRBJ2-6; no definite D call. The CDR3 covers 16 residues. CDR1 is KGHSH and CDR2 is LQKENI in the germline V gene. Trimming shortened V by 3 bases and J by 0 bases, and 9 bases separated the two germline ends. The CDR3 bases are TGTGCCAGCTCACCGCCAGGAAACTCTGGGGCCAACGTCCTGACTTTC. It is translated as CASSPPGNSGANVLTF.

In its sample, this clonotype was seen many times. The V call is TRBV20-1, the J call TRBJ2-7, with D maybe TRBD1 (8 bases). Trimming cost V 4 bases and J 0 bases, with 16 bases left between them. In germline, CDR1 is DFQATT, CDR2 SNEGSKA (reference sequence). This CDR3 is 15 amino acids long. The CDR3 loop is CSAMGGDRLSYEQYF. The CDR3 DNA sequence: TGCAGTGCTATGGGGGGGGACAGGCTCTCCTACGAGCAGTACTTC.

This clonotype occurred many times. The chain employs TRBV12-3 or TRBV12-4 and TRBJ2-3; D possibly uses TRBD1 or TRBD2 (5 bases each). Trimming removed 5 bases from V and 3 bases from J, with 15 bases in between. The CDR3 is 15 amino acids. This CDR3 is CASSPLGEGTDTQYF. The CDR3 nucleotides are TGTGCCAGCAGTCCTCTAGGAGAGGGGACAGATACGCAGTATTTT.

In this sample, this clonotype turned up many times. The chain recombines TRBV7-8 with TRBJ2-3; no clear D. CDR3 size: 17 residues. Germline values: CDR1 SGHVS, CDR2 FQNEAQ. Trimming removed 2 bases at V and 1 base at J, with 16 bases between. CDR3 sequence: CASSLLGPVAGTDTQYF. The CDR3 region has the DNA TGTGCCAGCAGCTTATTAGGCCCGGTAGCAGGCACAGATACGCAGTATTTT.

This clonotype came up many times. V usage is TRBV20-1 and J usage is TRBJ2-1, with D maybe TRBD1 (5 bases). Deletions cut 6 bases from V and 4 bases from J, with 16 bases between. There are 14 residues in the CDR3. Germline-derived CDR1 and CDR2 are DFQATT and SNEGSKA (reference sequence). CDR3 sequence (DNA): TGCAGTGCCCTAAGTTACAGGAATTACAATGAGCAGTTCTTC. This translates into CSALSYRNYNEQFF.

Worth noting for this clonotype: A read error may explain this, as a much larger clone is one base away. CDR3 in amino acids: CASSGADNVQFF. CDR3 sequence (DNA): TGTGCCAGCAGCGGCGCGGACAATGTGCAGTTCTTC. The rearrangement joins TRBV9 to TRBJ2-1; D might be TRBD1 (5 bases). The germline gives CDR1 SGDLS, CDR2 YYNGEE. The CDR3 consists of 12 residues.

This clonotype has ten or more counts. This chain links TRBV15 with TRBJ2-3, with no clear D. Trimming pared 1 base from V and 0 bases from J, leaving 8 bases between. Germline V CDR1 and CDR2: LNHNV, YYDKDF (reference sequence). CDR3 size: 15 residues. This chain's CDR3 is CATSRVTLSTDTQYF. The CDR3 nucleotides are TGTGCCACCAGCAGAGTAACACTTAGCACAGATACGCAGTATTTT.

CDR3 in DNA: TGTGCCAGCAGCTTTTTTTCGATGAACACTGAAGCTTTCTTT. Translating gives CASSFFSMNTEAFF. The chain uses TRBV7-8 and TRBJ1-1; unclear D gene. CDR1 is SGHVS, CDR2 FQNEAQ, per germline. The CDR3 contains 14 residues. Trimming pared 3 bases from V and 0 bases from J, leaving 8 bases between.

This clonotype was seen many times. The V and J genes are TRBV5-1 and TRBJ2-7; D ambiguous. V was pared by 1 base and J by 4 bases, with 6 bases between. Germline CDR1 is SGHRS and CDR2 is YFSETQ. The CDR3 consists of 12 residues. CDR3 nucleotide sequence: TGCGCCAGCAGCTTGCGTCCGTACGAGCAGTACTTC. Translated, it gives CASSLRPYEQYF.

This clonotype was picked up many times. The CDR3 DNA sequence: TGCGCCAGCAGCTTGAGGCCAGGGGCGGACAATGAGCAGTTCTTC. Its protein product is CASSLRPGADNEQFF. This rearrangement joins TRBV5-1 to TRBJ2-1, with D tentatively TRBD1 (6 bases). The CDR3 runs to 15 residues. The V end lost 1 base, the J end lost 5 bases, and 13 bases lay between the germline ends. The V gene's germline CDR1 is SGHRS and CDR2 YFSETQ. The full variable domain, in which reference TRBV5-1 and TRBJ2-1 provide the parts outside the CDR3, is KAGVTQTPRYLIKTRGQQVTLSCSPISGHRSVSWYQQTPGQGLQFLFEYFSETQRNKGNFPGRFSGRQFSNSRSEMNVSTLELGDSALYLCASSLRPGADNEQFFGPGTRLTVL.

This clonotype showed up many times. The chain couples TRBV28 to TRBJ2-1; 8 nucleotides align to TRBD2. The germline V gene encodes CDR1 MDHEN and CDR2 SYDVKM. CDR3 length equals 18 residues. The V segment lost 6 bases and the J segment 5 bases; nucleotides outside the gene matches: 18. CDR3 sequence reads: CASSPLNASGPKNNEQFF. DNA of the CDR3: TGTGCCAGCAGCCCCCTTAATGCTAGCGGGCCTAAGAACAATGAGCAGTTCTTC.

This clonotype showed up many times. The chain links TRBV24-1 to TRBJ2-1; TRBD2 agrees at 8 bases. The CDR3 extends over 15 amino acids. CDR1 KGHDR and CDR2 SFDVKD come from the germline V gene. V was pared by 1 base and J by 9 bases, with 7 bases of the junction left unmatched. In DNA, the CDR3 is TGTGCCACCAGTGATTTTTATACTAGCGGCGGTGAGCAGTTCTTC. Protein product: CATSDFYTSGGEQFF.